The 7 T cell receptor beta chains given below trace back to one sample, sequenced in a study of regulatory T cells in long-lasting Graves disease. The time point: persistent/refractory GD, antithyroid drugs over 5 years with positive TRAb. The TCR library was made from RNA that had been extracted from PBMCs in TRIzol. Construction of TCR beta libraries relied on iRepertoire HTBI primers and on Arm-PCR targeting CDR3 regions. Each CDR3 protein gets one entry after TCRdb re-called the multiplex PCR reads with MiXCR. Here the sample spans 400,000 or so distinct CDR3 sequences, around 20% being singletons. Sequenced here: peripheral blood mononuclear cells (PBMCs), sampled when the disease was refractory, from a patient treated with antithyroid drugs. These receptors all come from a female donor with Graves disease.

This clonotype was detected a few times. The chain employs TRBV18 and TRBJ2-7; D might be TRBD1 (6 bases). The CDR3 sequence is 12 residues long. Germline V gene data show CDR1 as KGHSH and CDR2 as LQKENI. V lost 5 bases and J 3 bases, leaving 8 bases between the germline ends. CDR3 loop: CASSTGFYEQYF. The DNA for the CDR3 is TGTGCCAGCTCAACAGGGTTCTACGAGCAGTACTTC.

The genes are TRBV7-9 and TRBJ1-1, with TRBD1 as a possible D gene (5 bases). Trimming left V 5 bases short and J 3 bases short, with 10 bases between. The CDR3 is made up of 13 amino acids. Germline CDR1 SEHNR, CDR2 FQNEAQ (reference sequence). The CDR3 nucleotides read TGTGCCAGCAGCCGGGGCCGGGACACTGAAGCTTTCTTT. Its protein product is CASSRGRDTEAFF.

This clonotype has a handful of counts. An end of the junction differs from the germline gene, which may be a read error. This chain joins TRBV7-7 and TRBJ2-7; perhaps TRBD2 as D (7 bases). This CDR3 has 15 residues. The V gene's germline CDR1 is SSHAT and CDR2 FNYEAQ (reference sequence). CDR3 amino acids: CASSPTGGSGDEQYF. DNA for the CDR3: TGTGCTAGCAGCCCAACGGGGGGATCAGGGGACGAGCAGTACTTC.

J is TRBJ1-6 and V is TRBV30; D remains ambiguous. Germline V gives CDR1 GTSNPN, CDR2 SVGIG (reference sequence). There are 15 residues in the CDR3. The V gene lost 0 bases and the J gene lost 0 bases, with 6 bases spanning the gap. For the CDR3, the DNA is TGTGCCTGGAGTGTACCCAGCTCCTATAATTCACCCCTCCACTTT. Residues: CAWSVPSSYNSPLHF.

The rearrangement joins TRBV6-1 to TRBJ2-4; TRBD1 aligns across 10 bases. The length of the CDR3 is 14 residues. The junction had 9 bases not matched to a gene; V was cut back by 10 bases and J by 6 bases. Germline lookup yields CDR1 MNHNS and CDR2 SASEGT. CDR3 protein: CATRDRGLRNIQYF. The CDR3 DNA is TGTGCCACGAGGGACAGGGGATTAAGAAACATTCAGTACTTC.

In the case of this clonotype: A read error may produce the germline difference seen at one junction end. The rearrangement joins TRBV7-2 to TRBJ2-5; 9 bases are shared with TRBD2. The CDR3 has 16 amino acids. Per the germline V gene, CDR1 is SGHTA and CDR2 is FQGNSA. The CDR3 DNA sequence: TGCGCCAGCAGCCAAGATAGGCTAGCGGGAACAGAGACCCAGTACTTC. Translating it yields CASSQDRLAGTETQYF.

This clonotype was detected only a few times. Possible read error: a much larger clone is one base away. CDR3 region: CASSLENYEQYF. The CDR3 DNA reads as TGTGCCAGCAGCTTAGAGAACTACGAGCAGTACTTC. V gene TRBV7-9 combines with J gene TRBJ2-7; D remains unclear. V lost 1 base and J 3 bases, leaving 4 bases between the germline ends. The CDR3 is made up of 12 amino acids. Germline assignment: CDR1 SEHNR and CDR2 FQNEAQ (reference sequence).